Presented here are 26 T cell receptor beta chains from one specimen sequenced in a study of shared clonotypes between healthy human individuals. The assay was immunoSEQ multiplex PCR, and TCRdb's table has in-frame clones only and misses some. Found here are over a million clones, roughly 97% of them singletons; the top ten hold roughly 1.1%. The sequencing input was naive CD4+ T cells sorted from blood. Regarding subset: CD45RA+ positively selected. These receptors originate from a man aged 30 to 45 in good health.

The chain has TRBV6-6 and TRBJ2-7; D is unclear. Trimming removed 4 bases from V and 4 bases from J, with 14 bases in between. Germline CDR1 is MNHNY and CDR2 is SVGAGI (reference sequence). CDR3 length: 14 amino acids. The CDR3 region is CASSSPLSTYEQYF. The CDR3, as DNA: TGTGCCAGCAGTTCCCCCCTGTCGACTTACGAGCAGTACTTC.

The J gene is TRBJ1-4, the V gene TRBV6-1; D perhaps matches TRBD1 (5 bases). V was shortened by 1 base and J by 13 bases, with 19 bases between the two germline ends. The germline gives CDR1 MNHNS, CDR2 SASEGT. The length of the CDR3 is 15 residues. CDR3 nucleotides: TGTGCCAGCAGTGAAGTGCGAAGTGGGGGGGGTGGACTGTTTTTT. Residues: CASSEVRSGGGGLFF.

The chain has TRBV7-3 and TRBJ1-2; tentative D call: TRBD1 (5 bases). The CDR3 runs to 13 residues. CDR1 SGHTA and CDR2 FQGTGA come from the germline V gene. The V and J ends lost 5 bases and 8 bases respectively, with 15 bases between them. CDR3 in amino acids: CASSPGHSLGYTF. The CDR3 nucleotides read TGTGCCAGCAGCCCTGGACACTCATTGGGCTACACCTTC.

The chain joins TRBV11-2 to TRBJ2-7, with D uncertain. The CDR3 sequence is 12 residues long. The V end was cut by 5 bases, the J end by 3 bases, with 8 bases between. From germline, CDR1 is SGHAT and CDR2 FQNNGV. This chain's CDR3 is CASSPPGYEQYF. The CDR3 region has the DNA TGTGCCAGCAGCCCCCCCGGCTACGAGCAGTACTTC.

The V and J genes are TRBV5-5 and TRBJ2-7; 8 bases align to TRBD1. Unmatched junction bases numbered 8, after V lost 3 bases and J lost 3 bases. The CDR3 consists of 15 residues. The germline V gene has CDR1 SGHKS and CDR2 YYEKEE (reference sequence). CDR3 DNA: TGTGCCAGCAGCTCAGGGCCGGGACAGGACTACGAGCAGTACTTC. This encodes CASSSGPGQDYEQYF.

A few counts support this clone. This sequence joins TRBV4-1 and TRBJ2-1; D is unclear. The V and J ends lost 1 base and 8 bases respectively, with 9 bases between them. From germline, CDR1 is MGHRA and CDR2 YSYEKL. This CDR3 is 13 amino acids long. The CDR3, as DNA: TGCGCCAGCAGCCAAGGCGTGGGATATGAGCAGTTCTTC. Encoded protein: CASSQGVGYEQFF.

This chain connects TRBV19 to TRBJ2-7, with a tentative D call TRBD1 (7 bases). CDR1 and CDR2 (germline): LNHDA, SQIVND (reference sequence). Deletions cut 4 bases from V and 7 bases from J, with 32 bases between. CDR3 length: 19 amino acids. This CDR3 is CASSKWSGGLSGTGEEQYF. DNA for the CDR3: TGTGCCAGTAGTAAATGGTCAGGGGGACTTTCGGGGACTGGGGAGGAGCAGTACTTC.

In this sample, this clone turned up once. This chain connects TRBV21-1 to TRBJ2-3. TRBV21-1 is a pseudogene locus. The CDR3 runs 15 residues. The CDR3 DNA follows: TGTGCCAGCATAGGACGGCTAGATGGAACAGATACGCAGTATTTT. It codes for CASIGRLDGTDTQYF.

The V and J genes are TRBV18 and TRBJ2-5, with 9 bases aligning to TRBD2. This CDR3 contains 15 residues. The junction had 6 bases not matched to a gene; V was cut back by 2 bases and J by 5 bases. Germline V lookup: CDR1 KGHSH, CDR2 LQKENI. CDR3 DNA sequence: TGTGCCAGCTCACCAGAAGGACTAGCGAGGGAGACCCAGTACTTC. Encoded protein: CASSPEGLARETQYF.

The chain uses TRBV6-4 and TRBJ2-5; 7 bases are a match to TRBD1. Germline V gene lookup returns CDR1 MRHNA and CDR2 SNTAGT. Germline trimming cut 6 bases from V and 2 bases from J; bases unmatched to any gene: 9. This CDR3 comprises 15 residues. The CDR3 region is CASRDRDRAQETQYF. CDR3 in DNA: TGTGCCAGCAGGGACCGGGACAGAGCTCAAGAGACCCAGTACTTC.

About this clone: The same CDR3 arises from other DNA sequences in this sample as well. The gene calls are TRBV11-3 and TRBJ2-5, with unresolved D. Germline lookup yields CDR1 SGHNT and CDR2 YENEEA. V was trimmed by 1 base and J by 1 base, leaving 4 bases between them. The CDR3 totals 13 residues. CDR3 coding DNA: TGTGCCAGCAGCTTAGGCGCCCAAGAGACCCAGTACTTC. It specifies CASSLGAQETQYF.

The J gene is TRBJ2-1, the V gene TRBV29-1; TRBD2 agrees at 14 bases. The CDR3 length is 15 residues. Germline V gives CDR1 SQVTM, CDR2 ANQGSEA. V was clipped by 6 bases and J by 7 bases; unmatched bases: 8. The CDR3 loop is CSVGTSGSARNEQFF. As DNA, the CDR3 is TGCAGCGTAGGGACTAGCGGGAGTGCACGGAATGAGCAGTTCTTC.

The V and J genes are TRBV18 and TRBJ2-4, with TRBD2 matching over 11 bases. The CDR3 loop spans 13 amino acids. The V and J ends lost 9 bases and 6 bases, in that order; junction bases with no gene match: 4. Germline CDR1 is KGHSH and CDR2 is LQKENI. The CDR3 loop is CASNSGRANIQYF. The CDR3 bases are TGTGCCAGTAATAGCGGGAGGGCAAACATTCAGTACTTC.

V usage is TRBV6-1 and J usage is TRBJ2-4; the match to TRBD1 covers 9 bases. Trimming cost V 0 bases and J 8 bases; bases outside gene matches: 5. The CDR3 sequence is 15 residues long. Germline CDR1 and CDR2: MNHNS and SASEGT. CDR3 amino acids: CASSEAPRDRDIQYF. DNA for the CDR3: TGTGCCAGCAGTGAAGCGCCCCGGGACAGGGACATTCAGTACTTC.

The chain combines TRBV29-1 with TRBJ1-3, with D uncertain. The germline V gene has CDR1 SQVTM and CDR2 ANQGSEA. CDR3 length: 13 residues. Deletions cut 7 bases from V and 2 bases from J, with 12 bases between. Written as DNA, the CDR3 is TGCAGCGCCGGGAACAGTCCTGGAAACACCATATATTTT. Its protein product is CSAGNSPGNTIYF.

The chain links TRBV5-1 to TRBJ2-3, with D possibly TRBD2 on 6 matching bases. The CDR3 length is 15 residues. Deletions cut 0 bases from V and 0 bases from J, with 8 bases between. CDR1 SGHRS and CDR2 YFSETQ come from the germline V gene. CDR3: CASSLDGSSTDTQYF. DNA of the CDR3: TGCGCCAGCAGCTTGGACGGGAGTAGCACAGATACGCAGTATTTT.

This chain joins TRBV14 and TRBJ1-2; TRBD1 aligns across 7 bases. The CDR3 covers 12 residues. V dropped 4 bases and J dropped 4; count of bases not matched to a gene: 0. CDR1 and CDR2 from the germline V gene are SGHDN and FVKESK. The CDR3 reads CASSRDSYGYTF. The CDR3 DNA is TGTGCCAGCAGCCGGGACAGCTATGGCTACACCTTC.

The J gene is TRBJ1-2, the V gene TRBV4-1; D is undetermined. The CDR3 spans 15 residues. Per the germline V gene, CDR1 is MGHRA and CDR2 is YSYEKL. Trimming removed 4 bases from V and 7 bases from J, with 19 bases in between. Here the CDR3 DNA reads TGCGCCAGCAGCCCCTTCGGAGCAGTTTATTCTGGCTACACCTTC. Translated: CASSPFGAVYSGYTF.

The chain uses TRBV21-1 and TRBJ1-1; TRBD1, the table's D call, lacks a check against the DNA. TRBV21-1 is a pseudogene. The CDR3 sequence is 15 residues long. CDR3 nucleotides: TGTGCCAGCAGCGGCCGAACAGGGGGGAACACTGAAGCTTTCTTT. It encodes CASSGRTGGNTEAFF.

In nucleotides, the CDR3 is TGTGCCAGCAGCCGACAGGGGGTCCACGAGCAGTACTTC. Its translation is CASSRQGVHEQYF. The chain uses TRBV6-5 and TRBJ2-7, with 9 bases matching TRBD1. The CDR3 has 13 residues. Germline V gene data show CDR1 as MNHEY and CDR2 as SVGAGI. Trimming at V came to 6 bases and at J to 5 bases, leaving 5 bases not matched to a gene.

The genes are TRBV28 and TRBJ1-5; 9 bases agree with TRBD1. This CDR3 spans 15 amino acids. Germline assignment: CDR1 MDHEN and CDR2 SYDVKM. V was pared by 4 bases and J by 7 bases, with 8 bases of the junction left unmatched. CDR3 sequence reads: CASSSGTGQGQPQHF. The CDR3 region has the DNA TGTGCCAGCAGTTCAGGGACAGGGCAGGGCCAGCCCCAGCATTTT.

This sequence joins TRBV28 and TRBJ2-7, with a tentative D call TRBD1 (6 bases). In germline, CDR1 is MDHEN, CDR2 SYDVKM. V was trimmed by 8 bases and J by 3 bases, leaving 17 bases between them. This CDR3 spans 14 amino acids. The DNA of the CDR3 is TGTGCCAGCGGACCGTCAGGGACACACTACGAGCAGTACTTC. Translated: CASGPSGTHYEQYF. The full variable domain, rest sourced from reference TRBV28 and TRBJ2-7, is DVKVTQSSRYLVKRTGEKVFLECVQDMDHENMFWYRQDPGLGLRLIYFSYDVKMKEKGDIPEGYSVSREKKERFSLILESASTNQTSMYLCASGPSGTHYEQYFGPGTRLTVT.

The CDR3 spells CASSRYGKNYEQYF. Written as DNA, the CDR3 is TGCGCCAGCAGCCGATACGGGAAAAACTACGAGCAGTACTTC. The chain recombines TRBV4-3 with TRBJ2-7, with a tentative D call TRBD2 (5 bases). Germline V gene lookup returns CDR1 LGHNA and CDR2 YSLEER. V lost 4 bases and J 3 bases, leaving 13 bases between the germline ends. The CDR3 extends over 14 amino acids.

This chain uses TRBV5-1 with TRBJ2-2, with 12 nucleotides matching TRBD2. The CDR3 has 18 amino acids. CDR1 is SGHRS, CDR2 YFSETQ, per germline. The ends lost 3 bases at V and 4 bases at J; junction bases unmatched: 10. DNA of the CDR3: TGCGCCAGCAGCTCGCCGACTAGCGGGAGACCGGCCACCGGGGAGCTGTTTTTT. Protein product: CASSSPTSGRPATGELFF.

This chain links TRBV18 with TRBJ2-3; 11 bases match TRBD2. This CDR3 comprises 17 residues. With 3 bases clipped from V and 2 bases from J, the junction kept 7 bases outside the gene matches. The germline V gene has CDR1 KGHSH and CDR2 LQKENI. As DNA, the CDR3 is TGTGCCAGCTCACCCACCGGGACTAGCGGATCCACAGATACGCAGTATTTT. The encoded protein is CASSPTGTSGSTDTQYF.

V is TRBV5-1 and J is TRBJ1-2; the D is unclear. This CDR3 has 14 amino acids. V was clipped by 4 bases and J by 2 bases, with 12 bases between them. Germline-derived CDR1 and CDR2 are SGHRS and YFSETQ. The chain's CDR3 is CASSPEPMNYGYTF. CDR3 nucleotide sequence: TGCGCCAGCAGCCCGGAGCCCATGAACTATGGCTACACCTTC.